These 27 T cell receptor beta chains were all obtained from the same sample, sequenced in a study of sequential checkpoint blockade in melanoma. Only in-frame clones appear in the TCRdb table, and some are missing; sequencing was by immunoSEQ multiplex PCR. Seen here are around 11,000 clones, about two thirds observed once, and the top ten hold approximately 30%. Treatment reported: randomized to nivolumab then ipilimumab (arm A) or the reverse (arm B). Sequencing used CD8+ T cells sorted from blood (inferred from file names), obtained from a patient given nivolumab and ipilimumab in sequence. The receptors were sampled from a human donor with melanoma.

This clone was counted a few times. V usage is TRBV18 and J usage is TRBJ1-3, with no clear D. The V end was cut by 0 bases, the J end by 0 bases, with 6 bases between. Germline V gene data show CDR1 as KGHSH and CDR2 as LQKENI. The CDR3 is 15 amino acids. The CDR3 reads CASSPPPSSGNTIYF. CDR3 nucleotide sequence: TGTGCCAGCTCACCACCCCCTTCCTCTGGAAACACCATATATTTT.

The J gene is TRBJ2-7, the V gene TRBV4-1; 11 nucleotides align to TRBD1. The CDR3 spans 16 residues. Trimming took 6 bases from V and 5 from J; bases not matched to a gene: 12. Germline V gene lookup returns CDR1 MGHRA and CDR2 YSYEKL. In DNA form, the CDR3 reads TGCGCCAGCAGTCTAAGGGACAGGGGGGCAGAGAACGAGCAGTACTTC. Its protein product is CASSLRDRGAENEQYF.

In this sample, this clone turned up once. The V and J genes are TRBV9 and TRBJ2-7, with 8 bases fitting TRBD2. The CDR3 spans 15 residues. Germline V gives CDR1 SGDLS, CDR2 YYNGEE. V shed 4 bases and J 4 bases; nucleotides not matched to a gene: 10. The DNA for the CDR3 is TGTGCCAGCAGCCCAAGACGGGCGGGAGGTTACGAGCAGTACTTC. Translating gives CASSPRRAGGYEQYF.

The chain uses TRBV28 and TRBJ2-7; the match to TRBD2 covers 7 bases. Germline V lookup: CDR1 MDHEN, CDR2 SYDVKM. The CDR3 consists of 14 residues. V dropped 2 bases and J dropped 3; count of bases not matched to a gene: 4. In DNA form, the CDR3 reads TGTGCCAGCAGTTTAAGCGGGACCGTCTACGAGCAGTACTTC. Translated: CASSLSGTVYEQYF.

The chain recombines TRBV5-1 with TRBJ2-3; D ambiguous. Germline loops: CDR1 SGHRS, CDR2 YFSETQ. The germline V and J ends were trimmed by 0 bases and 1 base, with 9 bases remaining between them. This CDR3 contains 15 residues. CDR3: CASSLAISGTDTQYF. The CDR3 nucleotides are TGCGCCAGCAGCTTGGCGATCAGTGGCACAGATACGCAGTATTTT.

The CDR3 reads CASRQGPNQPQHF. For the CDR3, the DNA is TGCGCCAGCCGACAGGGTCCCAATCAGCCCCAGCATTTT. V usage is TRBV4-1 and J usage is TRBJ1-5, with 7 nucleotides matching TRBD1. Germline V lookup: CDR1 MGHRA, CDR2 YSYEKL. This CDR3 spans 13 amino acids. V was clipped by 8 bases and J by 3 bases; unmatched bases: 4.

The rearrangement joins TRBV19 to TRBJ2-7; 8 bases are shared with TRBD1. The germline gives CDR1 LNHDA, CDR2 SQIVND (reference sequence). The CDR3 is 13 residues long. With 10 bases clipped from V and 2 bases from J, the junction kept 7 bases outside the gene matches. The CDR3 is CATDLDRAYEQYF. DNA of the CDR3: TGTGCCACCGACCTGGACAGGGCCTACGAGCAGTACTTC.

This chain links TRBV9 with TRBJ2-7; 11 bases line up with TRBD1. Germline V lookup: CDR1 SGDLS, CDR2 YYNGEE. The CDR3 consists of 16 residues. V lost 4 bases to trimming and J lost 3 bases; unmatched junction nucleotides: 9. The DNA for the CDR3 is TGTGCCAGCAGCCCAGGGACAGGGGGTAGTATCTACGAGCAGTACTTC. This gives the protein CASSPGTGGSIYEQYF.

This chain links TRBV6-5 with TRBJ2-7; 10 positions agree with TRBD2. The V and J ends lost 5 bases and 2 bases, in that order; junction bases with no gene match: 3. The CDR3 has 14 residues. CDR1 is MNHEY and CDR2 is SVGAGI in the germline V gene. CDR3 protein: CASSLAGAAYEQYF. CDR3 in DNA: TGTGCCAGCAGTCTAGCGGGAGCCGCCTACGAGCAGTACTTC.

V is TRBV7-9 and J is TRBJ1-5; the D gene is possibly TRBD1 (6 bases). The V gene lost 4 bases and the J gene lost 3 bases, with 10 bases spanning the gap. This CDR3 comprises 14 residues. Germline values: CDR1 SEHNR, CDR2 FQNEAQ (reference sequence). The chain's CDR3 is CASSYGTLNQPQHF. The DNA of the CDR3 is TGTGCCAGCAGCTACGGGACACTCAATCAGCCCCAGCATTTT.

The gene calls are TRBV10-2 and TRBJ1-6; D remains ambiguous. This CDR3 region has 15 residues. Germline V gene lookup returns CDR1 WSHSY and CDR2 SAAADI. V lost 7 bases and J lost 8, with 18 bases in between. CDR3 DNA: TGCGCCAGCAACCGGCGGACGAGCGGGGATTCACCCCTCCACTTT. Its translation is CASNRRTSGDSPLHF.

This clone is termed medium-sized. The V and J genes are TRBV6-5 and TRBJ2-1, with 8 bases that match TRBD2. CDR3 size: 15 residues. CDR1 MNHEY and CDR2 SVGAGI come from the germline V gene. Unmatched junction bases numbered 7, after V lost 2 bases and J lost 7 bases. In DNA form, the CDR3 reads TGTGCCAGCAGTTACGACGGGGGGGCCGAAAATGAGCAGTTCTTC. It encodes CASSYDGGAENEQFF.

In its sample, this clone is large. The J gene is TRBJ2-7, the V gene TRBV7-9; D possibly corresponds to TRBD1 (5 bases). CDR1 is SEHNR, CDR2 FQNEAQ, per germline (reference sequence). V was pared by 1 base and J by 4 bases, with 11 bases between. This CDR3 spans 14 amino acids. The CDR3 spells CASSLESQGYEQYF. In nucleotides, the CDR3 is TGTGCCAGCAGCTTAGAGTCCCAGGGTTACGAGCAGTACTTC. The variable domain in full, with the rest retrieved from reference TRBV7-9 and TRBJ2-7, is DTGVSQNPRHKITKRGQNVTFRCDPISEHNRLYWYRQTLGQGPEFLTYFQNEAQLEKSRLLSDRFSAERPKGSFSTLEIQRTEQGDSAMYLCASSLESQGYEQYFGPGTRLTVT.

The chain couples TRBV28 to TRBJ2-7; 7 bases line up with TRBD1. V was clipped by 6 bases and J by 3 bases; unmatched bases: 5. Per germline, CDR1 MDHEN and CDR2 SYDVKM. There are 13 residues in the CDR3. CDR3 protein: CASSYGTVYEQYF. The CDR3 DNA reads TGTGCCAGCAGCTACGGGACAGTCTACGAGCAGTACTTC.

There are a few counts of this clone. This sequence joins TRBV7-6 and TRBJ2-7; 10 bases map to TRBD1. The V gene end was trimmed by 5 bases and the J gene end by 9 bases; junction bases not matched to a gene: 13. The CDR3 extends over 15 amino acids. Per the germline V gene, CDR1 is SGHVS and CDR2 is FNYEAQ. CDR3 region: CASSHPGTGEKGQYF. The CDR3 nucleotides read TGTGCCAGCAGCCACCCAGGGACAGGGGAGAAGGGGCAGTACTTC.

CDR3: CATPGYRGNYGYTF. The CDR3 DNA reads as TGTGCCACGCCTGGGTATAGGGGGAACTATGGCTACACCTTC. The chain couples TRBV6-1 to TRBJ1-2; tentatively, D is TRBD1 (6 bases). V was shortened by 10 bases and J by 2 bases, with 17 bases between the two germline ends. Germline-derived CDR1 and CDR2 are MNHNS and SASEGT. The CDR3 sequence is 14 residues long.

CDR3 sequence reads: CASSQGRQTYEQYF. CDR3 sequence (DNA): TGTGCCAGCAGCCAAGGCCGACAGACCTACGAGCAGTACTTC. The chain employs TRBV4-2 and TRBJ2-7, with a tentative D call TRBD1 (5 bases). The CDR3 extends over 14 amino acids. CDR1 is LGHNA, CDR2 YNFKEQ, per germline. V lost 1 base to trimming and J lost 2 bases, with 9 bases between them.

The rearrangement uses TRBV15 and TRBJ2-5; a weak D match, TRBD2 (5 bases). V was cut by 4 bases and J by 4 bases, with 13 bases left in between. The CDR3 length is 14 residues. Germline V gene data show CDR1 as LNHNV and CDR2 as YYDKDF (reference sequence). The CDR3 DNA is TGTGCCACCAGCATCACGCCCGAGGGAGAGACCCAGTACTTC. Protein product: CATSITPEGETQYF.

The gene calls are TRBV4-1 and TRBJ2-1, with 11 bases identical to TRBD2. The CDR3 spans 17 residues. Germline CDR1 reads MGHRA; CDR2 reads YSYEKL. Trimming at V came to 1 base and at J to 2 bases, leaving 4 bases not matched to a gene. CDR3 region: CASSQASSGGPYNEQFF. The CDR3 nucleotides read TGCGCCAGCAGCCAAGCCTCTAGCGGGGGGCCCTACAATGAGCAGTTCTTC.

CDR3 amino acids: CASSPTTYGYTF. DNA for the CDR3: TGTGCCAGCAGCCCCACAACCTATGGCTACACCTTC. The rearrangement links TRBV6-6 to TRBJ1-2; D gene unclear. This CDR3 is 12 amino acids long. The germline CDR1 and CDR2 sequences are MNHNY and SVGAGI (reference sequence). Trimming left V 6 bases short and J 4 bases short, with 9 bases between.

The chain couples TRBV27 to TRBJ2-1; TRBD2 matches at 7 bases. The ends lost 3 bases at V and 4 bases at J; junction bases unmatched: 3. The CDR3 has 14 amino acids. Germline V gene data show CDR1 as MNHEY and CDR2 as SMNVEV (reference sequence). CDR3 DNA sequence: TGTGCCAGCAGTTTGGGGCGGGGGTACAATGAGCAGTTCTTC. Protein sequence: CASSLGRGYNEQFF.

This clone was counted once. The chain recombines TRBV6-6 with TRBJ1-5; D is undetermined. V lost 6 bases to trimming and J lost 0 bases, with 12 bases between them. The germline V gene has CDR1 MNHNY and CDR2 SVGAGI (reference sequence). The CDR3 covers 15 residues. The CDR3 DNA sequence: TGTGCCAGCAGGGTTGACACCAATAGCAATCAGCCCCAGCATTTT. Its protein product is CASRVDTNSNQPQHF.

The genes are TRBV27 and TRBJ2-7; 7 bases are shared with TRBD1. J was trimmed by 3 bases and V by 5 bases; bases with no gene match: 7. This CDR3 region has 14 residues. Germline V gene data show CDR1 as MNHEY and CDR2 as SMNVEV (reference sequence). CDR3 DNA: TGTGCCAGCAGTGATACAGGGGCGGTCTACGAGCAGTACTTC. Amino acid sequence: CASSDTGAVYEQYF.

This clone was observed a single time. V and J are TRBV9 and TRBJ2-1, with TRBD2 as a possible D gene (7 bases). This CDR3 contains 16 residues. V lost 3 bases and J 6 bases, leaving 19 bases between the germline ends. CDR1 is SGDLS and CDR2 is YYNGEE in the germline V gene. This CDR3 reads CASSAFGGHSANEQFF. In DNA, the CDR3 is TGTGCCAGCAGCGCGTTCGGGGGGCACTCCGCCAATGAGCAGTTCTTC.

The CDR3 coding sequence is TGTGCCAGCGGCCCGGGGAGCTCCTACAATGAGCAGTTCTTC. Translating gives CASGPGSSYNEQFF. The chain is built from TRBV9 and TRBJ2-1, with D tentatively TRBD2 (5 bases). This CDR3 has 14 residues. The V and J ends lost 7 bases and 0 bases respectively, with 11 bases between them. Germline V gene sequence: CDR1 SGDLS, CDR2 YYNGEE.

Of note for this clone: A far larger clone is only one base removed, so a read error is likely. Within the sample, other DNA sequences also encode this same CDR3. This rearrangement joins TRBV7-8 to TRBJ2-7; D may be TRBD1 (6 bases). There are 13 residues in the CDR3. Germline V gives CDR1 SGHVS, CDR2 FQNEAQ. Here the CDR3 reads CASSLGQAYDQYF. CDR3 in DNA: TGTGCCAGCAGCTTAGGACAGGCCTACGACCAGTACTTC.

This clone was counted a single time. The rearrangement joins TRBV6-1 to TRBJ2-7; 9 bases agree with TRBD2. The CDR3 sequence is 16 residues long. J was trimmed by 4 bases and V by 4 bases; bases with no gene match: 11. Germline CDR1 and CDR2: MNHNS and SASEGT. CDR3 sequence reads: CASSGGLAVALYEQYF. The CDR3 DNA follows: TGTGCCAGCAGTGGGGGACTAGCCGTTGCGCTTTACGAGCAGTACTTC.